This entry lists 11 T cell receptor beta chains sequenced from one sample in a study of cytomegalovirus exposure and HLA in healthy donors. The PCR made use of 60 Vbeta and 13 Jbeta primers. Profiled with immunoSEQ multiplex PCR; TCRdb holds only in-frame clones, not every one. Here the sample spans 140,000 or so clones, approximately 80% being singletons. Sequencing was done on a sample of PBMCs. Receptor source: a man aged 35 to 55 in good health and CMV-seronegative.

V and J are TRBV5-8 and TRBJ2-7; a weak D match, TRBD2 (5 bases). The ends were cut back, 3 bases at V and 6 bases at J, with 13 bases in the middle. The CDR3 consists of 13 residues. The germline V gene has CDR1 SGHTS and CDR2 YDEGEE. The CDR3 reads CASSWLRAGEQYF. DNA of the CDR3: TGTGCCAGCAGCTGGCTGAGGGCTGGCGAGCAGTACTTC.

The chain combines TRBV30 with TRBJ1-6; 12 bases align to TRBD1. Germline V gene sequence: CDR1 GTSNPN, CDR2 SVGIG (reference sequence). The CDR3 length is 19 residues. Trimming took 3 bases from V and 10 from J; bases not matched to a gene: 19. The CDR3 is CAWRTSPRDRGLFQSPLHF. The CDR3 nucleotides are TGTGCCTGGAGGACTAGCCCCCGGGACAGGGGGCTCTTTCAGTCACCCCTCCACTTT.

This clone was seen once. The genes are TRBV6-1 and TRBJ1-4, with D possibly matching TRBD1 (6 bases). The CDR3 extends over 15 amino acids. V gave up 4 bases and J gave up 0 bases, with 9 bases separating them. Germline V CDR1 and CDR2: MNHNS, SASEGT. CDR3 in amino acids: CASSGDTATNEKLFF. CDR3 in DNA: TGTGCCAGCAGTGGGGACACCGCAACTAATGAAAAACTGTTTTTT.

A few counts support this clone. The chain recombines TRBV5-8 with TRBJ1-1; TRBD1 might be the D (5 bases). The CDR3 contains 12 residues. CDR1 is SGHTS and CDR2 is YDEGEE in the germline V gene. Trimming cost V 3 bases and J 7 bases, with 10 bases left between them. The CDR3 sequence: CASSYQGSEAFF. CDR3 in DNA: TGTGCCAGCAGCTACCAGGGAAGTGAAGCTTTCTTT.

The CDR3 DNA reads as TGTGCCAGTAGTGCAACTAGCGGGAGAGAGACCCAGTACTTC. It is translated as CASSATSGRETQYF. The chain recombines TRBV19 with TRBJ2-5; TRBD2 matches 11 bases. V shed 5 bases, J shed 4 bases, and the junction held 3 bases outside the gene matches. CDR1 is LNHDA and CDR2 is SQIVND in the germline V gene (reference sequence). The CDR3 is 14 amino acids.

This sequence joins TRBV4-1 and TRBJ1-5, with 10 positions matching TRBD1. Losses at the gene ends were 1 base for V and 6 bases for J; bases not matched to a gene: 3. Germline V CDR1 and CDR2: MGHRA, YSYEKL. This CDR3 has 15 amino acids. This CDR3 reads CASSQVGQGIQPQHF. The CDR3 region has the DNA TGCGCCAGCAGCCAAGTGGGACAGGGGATTCAGCCCCAGCATTTT.

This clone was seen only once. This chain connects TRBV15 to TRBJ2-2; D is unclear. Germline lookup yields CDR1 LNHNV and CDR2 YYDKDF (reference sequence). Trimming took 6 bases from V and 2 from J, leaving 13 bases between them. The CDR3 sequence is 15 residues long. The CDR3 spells CATSLPSLNTGELFF. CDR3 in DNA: TGTGCCACCAGTCTACCGAGCCTTAACACCGGGGAGCTGTTTTTT. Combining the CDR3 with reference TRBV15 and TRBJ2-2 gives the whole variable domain DAMVIQNPRYQVTQFGKPVTLSCSQTLNHNVMYWYQQKSSQAPKLLFHYYDKDFNNEADTPDNFQSRRPNTSFCFLDIRSPGLGDTAMYLCATSLPSLNTGELFFGEGSRLTVL.

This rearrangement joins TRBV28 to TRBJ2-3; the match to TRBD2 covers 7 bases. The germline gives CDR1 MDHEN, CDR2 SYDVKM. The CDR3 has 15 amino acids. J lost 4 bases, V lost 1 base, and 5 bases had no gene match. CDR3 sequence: CASSLLGREADTQYF. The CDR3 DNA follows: TGTGCCAGCAGTTTATTGGGGAGGGAAGCAGATACGCAGTATTTT.

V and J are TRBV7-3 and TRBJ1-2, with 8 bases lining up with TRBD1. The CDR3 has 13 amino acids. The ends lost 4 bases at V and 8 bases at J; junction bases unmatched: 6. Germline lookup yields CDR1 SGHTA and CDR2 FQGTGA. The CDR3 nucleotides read TGTGCCAGCAGCTCGACAGGGGCGGGAGGCTACACCTTC. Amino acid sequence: CASSSTGAGGYTF.

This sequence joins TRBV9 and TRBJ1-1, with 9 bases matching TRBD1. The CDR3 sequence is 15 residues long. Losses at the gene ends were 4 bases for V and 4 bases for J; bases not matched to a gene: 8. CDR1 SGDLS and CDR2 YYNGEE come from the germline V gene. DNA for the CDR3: TGTGCCAGCAGCATAGACGGGACAGGGATCACTGAAGCTTTCTTT. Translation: CASSIDGTGITEAFF.

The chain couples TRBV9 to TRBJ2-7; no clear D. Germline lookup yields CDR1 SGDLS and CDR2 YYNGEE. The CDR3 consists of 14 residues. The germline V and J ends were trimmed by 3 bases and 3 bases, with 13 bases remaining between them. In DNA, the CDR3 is TGTGCCAGCAGCGGAAGCCCCTCCGACTACGAGCAGTACTTC. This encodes CASSGSPSDYEQYF.